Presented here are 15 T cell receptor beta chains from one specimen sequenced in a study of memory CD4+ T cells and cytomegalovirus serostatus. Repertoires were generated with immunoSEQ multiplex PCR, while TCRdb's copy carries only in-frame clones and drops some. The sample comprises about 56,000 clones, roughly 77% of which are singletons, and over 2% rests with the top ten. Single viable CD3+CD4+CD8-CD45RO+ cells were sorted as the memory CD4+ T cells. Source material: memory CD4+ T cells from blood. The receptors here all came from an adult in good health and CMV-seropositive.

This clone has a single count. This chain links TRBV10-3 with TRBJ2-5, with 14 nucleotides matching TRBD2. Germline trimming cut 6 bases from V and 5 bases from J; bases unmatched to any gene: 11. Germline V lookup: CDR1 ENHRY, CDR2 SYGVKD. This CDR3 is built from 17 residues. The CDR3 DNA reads TGTGCCATCAGCCCGACTAGCGGGAGGGGCTCGTCCGAGACCCAGTACTTC. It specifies CAISPTSGRGSSETQYF.

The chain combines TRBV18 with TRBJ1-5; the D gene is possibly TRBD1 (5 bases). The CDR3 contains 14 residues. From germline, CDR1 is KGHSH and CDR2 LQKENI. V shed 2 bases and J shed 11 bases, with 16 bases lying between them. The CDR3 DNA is TGTGCCAGCTCACCAGAGGGGCGCCGGGGAGCCCAGCATTTT. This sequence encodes CASSPEGRRGAQHF.

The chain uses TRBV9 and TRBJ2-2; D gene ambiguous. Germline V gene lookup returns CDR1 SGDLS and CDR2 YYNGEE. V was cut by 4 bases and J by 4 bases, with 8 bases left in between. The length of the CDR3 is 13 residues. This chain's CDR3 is CASSTAVTGELFF. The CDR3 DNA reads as TGTGCCAGCAGCACCGCCGTCACCGGGGAGCTGTTTTTT.

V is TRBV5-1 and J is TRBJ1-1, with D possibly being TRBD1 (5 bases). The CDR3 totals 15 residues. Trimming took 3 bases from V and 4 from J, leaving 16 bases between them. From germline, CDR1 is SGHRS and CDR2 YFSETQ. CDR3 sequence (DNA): TGCGCCAGCAGCTCCGGTGTCACTAGGGGCACTGAAGCTTTCTTT. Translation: CASSSGVTRGTEAFF.

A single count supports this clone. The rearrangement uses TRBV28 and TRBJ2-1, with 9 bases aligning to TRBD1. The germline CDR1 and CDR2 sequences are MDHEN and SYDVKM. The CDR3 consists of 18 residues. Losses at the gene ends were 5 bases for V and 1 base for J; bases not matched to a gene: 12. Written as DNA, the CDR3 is TGTGCCAGCAGTCCAGACAGGGGGGGAATTGTTTCCTACAATGAGCAGTTCTTC. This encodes CASSPDRGGIVSYNEQFF.

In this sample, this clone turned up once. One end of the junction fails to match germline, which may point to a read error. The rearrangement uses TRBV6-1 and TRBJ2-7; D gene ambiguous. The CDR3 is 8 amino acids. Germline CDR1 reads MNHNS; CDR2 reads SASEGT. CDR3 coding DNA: TGTGCCAGCAGCGAAGAAGACTTC. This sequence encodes CASSEEDF.

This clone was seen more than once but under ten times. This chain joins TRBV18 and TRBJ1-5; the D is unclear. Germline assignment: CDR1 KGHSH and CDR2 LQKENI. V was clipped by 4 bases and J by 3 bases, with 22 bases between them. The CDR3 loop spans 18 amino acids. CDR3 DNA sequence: TGTGCCAGCTCACGATCAAGGATGGGTGTGAGCGACAATCAGCCCCAGCATTTT. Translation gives CASSRSRMGVSDNQPQHF. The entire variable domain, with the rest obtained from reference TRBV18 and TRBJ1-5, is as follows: NAGVMQNPRHLVRRRGQEARLRCSPMKGHSHVYWYRQLPEEGLKFMVYLQKENIIDESGMPKERFSAEFPKEGPSILRIQQVVRGDSAAYFCASSRSRMGVSDNQPQHFGDGTRLSIL.

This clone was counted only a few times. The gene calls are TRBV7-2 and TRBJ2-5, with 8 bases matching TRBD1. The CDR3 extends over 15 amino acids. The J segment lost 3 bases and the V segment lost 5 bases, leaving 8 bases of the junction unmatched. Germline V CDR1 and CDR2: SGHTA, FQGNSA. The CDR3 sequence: CASSVRQGPKETQYF. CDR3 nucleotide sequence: TGTGCCAGCAGCGTTCGACAGGGGCCCAAAGAGACCCAGTACTTC. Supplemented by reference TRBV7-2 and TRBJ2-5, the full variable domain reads GAGVSQSPSNKVTEKGKDVELRCDPISGHTALYWYRQSLGQGLEFLIYFQGNSAPDKSGLPSDRFSAERTGGSVSTLTIQRTQQEDSAVYLCASSVRQGPKETQYFGPGTRLLVL.

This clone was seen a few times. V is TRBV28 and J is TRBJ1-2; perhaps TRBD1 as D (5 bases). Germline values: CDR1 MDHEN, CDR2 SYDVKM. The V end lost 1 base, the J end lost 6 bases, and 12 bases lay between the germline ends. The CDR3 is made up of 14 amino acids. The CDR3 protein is CASSLYGRENGYTF. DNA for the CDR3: TGTGCCAGCAGTTTATATGGCAGGGAAAATGGCTACACCTTC.

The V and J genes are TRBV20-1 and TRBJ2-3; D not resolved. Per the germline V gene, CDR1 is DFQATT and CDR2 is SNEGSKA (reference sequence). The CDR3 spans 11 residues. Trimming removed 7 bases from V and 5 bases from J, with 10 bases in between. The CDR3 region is CSVRPLDTQYF. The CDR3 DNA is TGCAGTGTCAGACCTCTAGATACGCAGTATTTT.

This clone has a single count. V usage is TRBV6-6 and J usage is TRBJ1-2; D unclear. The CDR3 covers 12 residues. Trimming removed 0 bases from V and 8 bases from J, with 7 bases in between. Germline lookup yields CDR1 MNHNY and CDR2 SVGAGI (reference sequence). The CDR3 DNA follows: TGTGCCAGCAGTTACTCACGGCGGGGCTACACCTTC. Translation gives CASSYSRRGYTF.

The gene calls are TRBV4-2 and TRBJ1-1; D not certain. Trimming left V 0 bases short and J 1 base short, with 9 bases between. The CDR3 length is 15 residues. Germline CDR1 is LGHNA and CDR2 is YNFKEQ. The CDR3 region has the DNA TGTGCCAGCAGCCAAGAATCAGTGGCGAACACTGAAGCTTTCTTT. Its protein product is CASSQESVANTEAFF.

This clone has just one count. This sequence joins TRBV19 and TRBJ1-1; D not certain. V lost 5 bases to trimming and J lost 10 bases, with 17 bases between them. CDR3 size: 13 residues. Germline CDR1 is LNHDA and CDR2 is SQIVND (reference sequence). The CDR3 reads CASSFGLGLPAFF. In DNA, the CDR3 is TGTGCCAGTAGTTTTGGACTGGGGTTACCAGCTTTCTTT.

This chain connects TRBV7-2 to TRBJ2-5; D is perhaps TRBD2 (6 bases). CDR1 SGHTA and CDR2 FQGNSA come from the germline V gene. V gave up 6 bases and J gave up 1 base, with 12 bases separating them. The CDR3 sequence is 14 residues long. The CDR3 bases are TGTGCCAGCAGTAAGGAGGGGTCCCAAGAGACCCAGTACTTC. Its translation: CASSKEGSQETQYF.

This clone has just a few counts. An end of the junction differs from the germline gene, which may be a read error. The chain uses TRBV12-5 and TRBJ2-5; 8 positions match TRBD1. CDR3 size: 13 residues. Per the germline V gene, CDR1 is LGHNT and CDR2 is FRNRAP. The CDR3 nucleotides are TGTGCTAGTGGTTTCCCGGACAGGGCGCCATTGCACTTC. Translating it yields CASGFPDRAPLHF. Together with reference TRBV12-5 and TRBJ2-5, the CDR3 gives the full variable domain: DARVTQTPRHKVTEMGQEVTMRCQPILGHNTVFWYRQTMMQGLELLAYFRNRAPLDDSGMPKDRFSAEMPDATLATLKIQPSEPRDSAVYFCASGFPDRAPLHFGPGTRLLVL.